These 28 T cell receptor beta chains came from one sample sequenced in a study of identical twins. TCRdb redid the calling of the 5' RACE reads with MiXCR, one entry per CDR3 protein. The profile covers fewer than 250,000 distinct CDR3 sequences, with 15% to 20% appearing a single time and around two fifths taken by the ten largest. This same sample was also taken into another study, of T cells expressing NK-cell markers.

The material sequenced was CD8+ T cells sorted from blood. The source of these receptors is a woman under 30 in good health.

The chain uses TRBV15 and TRBJ2-7, with TRBD1 matching over 12 bases. Unmatched junction bases numbered 10, after V lost 2 bases and J lost 2 bases. The CDR3 extends over 18 amino acids. Per the germline V gene, CDR1 is LNHNV and CDR2 is YYDKDF (reference sequence). The CDR3 region is CATSRPRDRGRDAYEQYF. As DNA, the CDR3 is TGTGCCACCAGCAGACCTAGGGACAGGGGGCGCGACGCCTACGAGCAGTACTTC.

A few counts support this clonotype. The chain is built from TRBV6-2 or TRBV6-3 and TRBJ2-7; D gene unclear. The germline V and J ends were trimmed by 2 bases and 7 bases, with 9 bases remaining between them. The CDR3 contains 12 residues. Germline assignment: CDR1 MNHEY and CDR2 SVGEGT. The CDR3 DNA sequence: TGTGCCAGCAGTTACCCGGAACTTGAGCAGTACTTC. Encoded protein: CASSYPELEQYF.

The chain has TRBV6-2 or TRBV6-3 and TRBJ2-7; no reliable D call. CDR1 and CDR2 (germline): MNHEY, SVGEGT. Trimming stripped 5 bases from V and 3 bases from J, with 17 bases between. The CDR3 extends over 15 amino acids. The CDR3: CASSRRLPLDYEQYF. The DNA of the CDR3 is TGTGCCAGCAGTCGTCGTCTACCTCTGGACTACGAGCAGTACTTC.

This clonotype was seen more than once but under ten times. The J gene is TRBJ2-1, the V gene TRBV18, with no clear D. The CDR3 length is 16 residues. The V end was cut by 3 bases, the J end by 0 bases, with 12 bases between. CDR1 and CDR2 (germline): KGHSH, LQKENI. CDR3 nucleotides: TGTGCCAGCTCACCCCCGGGCCGTACCTCCTACAATGAGCAGTTCTTC. It translates to CASSPPGRTSYNEQFF.

This clonotype was recorded a few times. Germline and junction disagree at one end, which may indicate a read error. The chain joins TRBV12-3 or TRBV12-4 to TRBJ2-7; D is unresolved. The CDR3 covers 11 residues. CDR3 nucleotides: TGTGCCAGCAGTTTCGCGTCGATAATTAACTTC. It yields the protein CASSFASIINF.

This clonotype has only a few counts. The chain links TRBV9 to TRBJ2-2; 10 bases fit TRBD1. CDR1 SGDLS and CDR2 YYNGEE come from the germline V gene. This CDR3 has 16 residues. With 0 bases clipped from V and 2 bases from J, the junction kept 1 base outside the gene matches. The CDR3 sequence is CASSVGTGGNTGELFF. CDR3 bases: TGTGCCAGCAGCGTAGGGACAGGGGGAAACACCGGGGAGCTGTTTTTT.

This clonotype was counted a few times. J is TRBJ2-3 and V is TRBV24-1, with D maybe TRBD1 (6 bases). Trimming took 4 bases from V and 2 from J, leaving 9 bases between them. CDR1 is KGHDR and CDR2 is SFDVKD in the germline V gene. The length of the CDR3 is 14 residues. CDR3 coding DNA: TGTGCCACCAGTGAAACAGGGAACACAGATACGCAGTATTTT. Protein product: CATSETGNTDTQYF.

The gene calls are TRBV5-5 and TRBJ1-2, with 7 bases aligning to TRBD1. The V gene end was trimmed by 1 base and the J gene end by 7 bases; junction bases not matched to a gene: 7. The CDR3 has 14 amino acids. Germline CDR1 reads SGHKS; CDR2 reads YYEKEE (reference sequence). This CDR3 reads CASSLMTGLPGYTF. In DNA form, the CDR3 reads TGTGCCAGCAGCTTGATGACAGGGCTCCCTGGCTACACCTTC.

This chain connects TRBV21-1 to TRBJ2-5. TRBV21-1 is a pseudogene. The CDR3 runs to 14 residues. CDR3 region: CASSNSRMTETQYF. The CDR3 coding sequence is TGTGCCAGCAGCAATAGTCGCATGACAGAGACCCAGTACTTC.

There are a few counts of this clonotype. The rearrangement joins TRBV6-2 or TRBV6-3 to TRBJ1-1, with TRBD1 as a possible D gene (6 bases). Germline CDR1 and CDR2: MNHEY and SVGEGT. There are 17 residues in the CDR3. The V gene lost 6 bases and the J gene lost 4 bases, with 24 bases spanning the gap. The CDR3 reads CASSDLEGGRRPTEAFF. The DNA of the CDR3 is TGTGCCAGCAGCGACCTTGAGGGGGGAAGGCGACCCACTGAAGCTTTCTTT.

The genes are TRBV13 and TRBJ2-7, with 7 bases matching TRBD1. The CDR3 is 16 residues long. Looked up from germline, CDR1 is PRHDT and CDR2 is FYEKMQ (reference sequence). V shed 4 bases, J shed 2 bases, and the junction held 11 bases outside the gene matches. The CDR3 DNA sequence: TGTGCCAGCAGCTCAAGGCGACAGGGCCGTACCTACGAGCAGTACTTC. This sequence encodes CASSSRRQGRTYEQYF. The full variable domain, in which reference TRBV13 and TRBJ2-7 provide the parts outside the CDR3, is AAGVIQSPRHLIKEKRETATLKCYPIPRHDTVYWYQQGPGQDPQFLISFYEKMQSDKGSIPDRFSAQQFSDYHSELNMSSLELGDSALYFCASSSRRQGRTYEQYFGPGTRLTVT.

The chain has TRBV3-1 and TRBJ2-3, with D possibly matching TRBD2 (6 bases). V was clipped by 3 bases and J by 3 bases, with 16 bases between them. Per the germline V gene, CDR1 is LGHDT and CDR2 is YNNKEL (reference sequence). The CDR3 has 16 amino acids. The CDR3 nucleotides read TGTGCCAGCAGCCAGGTGCGGGATGCCTTGACAGATACGCAGTATTTT. It specifies CASSQVRDALTDTQYF.

In this sample, this clonotype turned up a few times. The chain carries TRBV7-9 and TRBJ2-7, with 8 positions matching TRBD2. The V segment lost 6 bases and the J segment 2 bases; nucleotides outside the gene matches: 9. Germline V gives CDR1 SEHNR, CDR2 FQNEAQ (reference sequence). The CDR3 spans 15 residues. The CDR3 DNA reads as TGTGCCAGCAGTCCGCGGGGGGCAGGGACCTACGAGCAGTACTTC. Its translation: CASSPRGAGTYEQYF.

In its sample, this clonotype was seen a few times. The chain's CDR3 is CAWSVRTSGANVLTF. CDR3 nucleotides: TGTGCCTGGAGTGTACGCACCTCTGGGGCCAACGTCCTGACTTTC. J is TRBJ2-6 and V is TRBV30, with unresolved D. Germline assignment: CDR1 GTSNPN and CDR2 SVGIG (reference sequence). The CDR3 is 15 amino acids. Trimming removed 0 bases from V and 0 bases from J, with 6 bases in between.

This rearrangement joins TRBV29-1 to TRBJ2-7; D unresolved. The CDR3 totals 10 residues. The germline V and J ends were trimmed by 4 bases and 5 bases, with 6 bases remaining between them. The germline CDR1 and CDR2 sequences are SQVTM and ANQGSEA. CDR3 DNA: TGCAGCGTTGGCGGAAACGAGCAGTACTTC. It specifies CSVGGNEQYF.

As regards this clonotype: With a much larger clone just one base away, this may be a read error. The rearrangement uses TRBV11-2 and TRBJ2-2; no clear D. The V gene's germline CDR1 is SGHAT and CDR2 FQNNGV. Trimming took off 7 bases at V and 0 bases at J, with 3 bases between the two ends. CDR3 length equals 12 residues. The chain's CDR3 is CASTTNTGELFF. Written as DNA, the CDR3 is TGTGCCAGCACCACGAACACCGGGGAGCTGTTTTTT.

The V and J genes are TRBV7-9 and TRBJ1-1; no reliable D call. CDR1 is SEHNR and CDR2 is FQNEAQ in the germline V gene (reference sequence). The V end was cut by 3 bases, the J end by 8 bases, with 10 bases between. This CDR3 has 12 amino acids. DNA for the CDR3: TGTGCCAGCAGCTTTCGGCCCCGAGAAGCTTTCTTT. It translates to CASSFRPREAFF.

V gene TRBV7-3 combines with J gene TRBJ2-3, with TRBD2 matching 9 bases. The CDR3 extends over 17 amino acids. The germline CDR1 and CDR2 sequences are SGHTA and FQGTGA. Trimming took 5 bases from V and 5 from J; bases not matched to a gene: 14. The CDR3 coding sequence is TGTGCCAGCAGCCCTCGGCGGGCGGGGGGGCCAAGAGATACGCAGTATTTT. Protein sequence: CASSPRRAGGPRDTQYF. The full variable domain, its missing parts supplied by reference TRBV7-3 and TRBJ2-3, is GAGVSQTPSNKVTEKGKYVELRCDPISGHTALYWYRQSLGQGPEFLIYFQGTGAADDSGLPNDRFFAVRPEGSVSTLKIQRTERGDSAVYLCASSPRRAGGPRDTQYFGPGTRLTVL.

This clonotype was found many times. The chain carries TRBV5-1 and TRBJ1-1; D remains unclear. Trimming cost V 0 bases and J 1 base, with 7 bases left between them. Germline V CDR1 and CDR2: SGHRS, YFSETQ. The CDR3 sequence is 14 residues long. CDR3 coding DNA: TGCGCCAGCAGCTTGGCCAGCTCGAACACTGAAGCTTTCTTT. Amino acids: CASSLASSNTEAFF.

The chain links TRBV11-2 to TRBJ2-3; the match to TRBD2 covers 12 bases. V lost 3 bases and J lost 6; bases outside the gene matches: 4. Looked up from germline, CDR1 is SGHAT and CDR2 is FQNNGV. This CDR3 spans 15 amino acids. Written as DNA, the CDR3 is TGTGCCAGCAGCTTGTCTAGCGGGGGGGCGGATACGCAGTATTTT. Translation: CASSLSSGGADTQYF.

This clonotype is a singleton in its sample. This chain connects TRBV6-1 to TRBJ2-7; 10 bases agree with TRBD1. Germline lookup yields CDR1 MNHNS and CDR2 SASEGT. After removal of 5 bases from V and 5 bases from J, the junction contained 9 bases not matched to a gene. The CDR3 runs to 15 residues. The CDR3 loop is CASSTRTGGVNEQYF. CDR3 nucleotide sequence: TGTGCCAGCAGTACCCGGACAGGGGGTGTTAACGAGCAGTACTTC.

This clonotype appeared a few times. The rearrangement joins TRBV5-1 to TRBJ2-7, with TRBD2 matching over 11 bases. Per the germline V gene, CDR1 is SGHRS and CDR2 is YFSETQ. The V gene end was trimmed by 0 bases and the J gene end by 5 bases; junction bases not matched to a gene: 4. The CDR3 covers 15 residues. The CDR3 sequence is CASSLELAGADEQYF. In DNA form, the CDR3 reads TGCGCCAGCAGCTTGGAACTAGCGGGGGCGGACGAGCAGTACTTC.

In its sample, this clonotype was seen a few times. The chain recombines TRBV7-6 with TRBJ2-3; unclear D gene. V dropped 6 bases and J dropped 0 bases, with 10 bases sitting between them. Per germline, CDR1 SGHVS and CDR2 FNYEAQ. The CDR3 is 14 amino acids. CDR3 residues: CASRPGLSTDTQYF. The CDR3 coding sequence is TGTGCCAGCAGGCCGGGTCTCAGCACAGATACGCAGTATTTT.

The rearrangement links TRBV29-1 to TRBJ2-1, with 10 bases that match TRBD1. This CDR3 has 15 amino acids. Unmatched junction bases numbered 5, after V lost 2 bases and J lost 4 bases. Germline V gives CDR1 SQVTM, CDR2 ANQGSEA. CDR3 in amino acids: CSVELGTGVYNEQFF. DNA for the CDR3: TGCAGCGTTGAATTAGGGACAGGGGTATACAATGAGCAGTTCTTC.

This clonotype was seen a handful of times. Its ends do not fully match the called genes, so a read error is possible. The chain combines TRBV7-7 with TRBJ2-5; 11 bases are a match to TRBD2. This CDR3 is 14 amino acids long. Per the germline V gene, CDR1 is SSHAT and CDR2 is FNYEAQ (reference sequence). This CDR3 reads CASSAGLAEETQYF. CDR3 nucleotides: TGTGCTAGCAGCGCGGGACTAGCGGAAGAGACCCAGTACTTC.

This clonotype was picked up many times. This rearrangement joins TRBV15 to TRBJ2-5; 8 bases are shared with TRBD1. The V segment lost 5 bases and the J segment 0 bases; nucleotides outside the gene matches: 11. The germline gives CDR1 LNHNV, CDR2 YYDKDF (reference sequence). CDR3 length: 17 residues. The CDR3 is CATSPIREDRDQETQYF. In nucleotides, the CDR3 is TGTGCCACCAGCCCTATCCGAGAGGACAGGGACCAAGAGACCCAGTACTTC.

The chain employs TRBV20-1 and TRBJ2-1; TRBD2 might be the D (6 bases). The germline V gene has CDR1 DFQATT and CDR2 SNEGSKA (reference sequence). The CDR3 spans 12 residues. The CDR3 sequence is CSSGPGDNEQFF. The DNA of the CDR3 is TGCAGCTCGGGGCCGGGGGATAATGAGCAGTTCTTC.

This clonotype was seen more than once but under ten times. The rearrangement links TRBV28 to TRBJ2-1, with D unclear. Germline V gene data show CDR1 as MDHEN and CDR2 as SYDVKM. V lost 6 bases and J lost 8, with 14 bases in between. The CDR3 consists of 13 residues. CDR3 DNA sequence: TGTGCCAGCAGGCCCCCACTGGTCTATGAGCAGTTCTTC. Translation: CASRPPLVYEQFF.